The present entry profiles one T cell receptor (beta chain) with its context. Its antigen is not known. These data belong to a study of graft-versus-host responses after intestinal transplantation. Study summary: Recipients had transplants, and these were multivisceral, liver-intestinal, or isolated intestinal.

Produced via immunoSEQ multiplex PCR; TCRdb's table is partial and in-frame only. The data contain tens of thousands of clones, under 95% of them seen just once; the ten biggest clones take up under 6.5%. This TCR derives from a human donor who received an intestinal transplant. Sequenced material: unstimulated CD8+ T cells sorted from spleen or lymph node cells, taken before intestinal transplant.

CDR3 loop: CASSQRTSGGQETQYF. The CDR3 DNA reads as TGTGCCAGCAGCCAGCGGACTAGCGGGGGCCAAGAGACCCAGTACTTC. The V call is TRBV13, the J call TRBJ2-5, with TRBD2 matching 13 bases. V was pared by 5 bases and J by 1 base, with 4 bases of the junction left unmatched. CDR1 is PRHDT and CDR2 is FYEKMQ in the germline V gene (reference sequence). The CDR3 contains 16 residues.